This TCR beta chain was captured in a study of CD8 T cells in Susac syndrome. Germline CDR1 GTSNPN, CDR2 SVGIG (reference sequence). Trimming removed 2 bases from V and 7 bases from J, with 17 bases in between. The CDR3 extends over 14 amino acids. Random-hexamer reverse transcription was applied to about 0.5 to 1 ug RNA. A single record per CDR3 protein comes from TCRdb applying MiXCR to the immunoSEQ multiplex PCR reads. The sample consists of more than 150,000 distinct CDR3 sequences, 85% to 95% of them appearing once. Negative isolation yielded the CD8+ and CD4+ T cells, while FACS enriched the TEMRA cells.

The genes are TRBV30 and TRBJ1-2; D remains ambiguous. The clonotype comes from a human donor with multiple sclerosis. Source material: CD8+ T cells from PBMCs. DNA of the CDR3: TGTGCCTGGAGTAAGAGGGCTGAGGATCGTGGCTACACCTTC. Its protein product is CAWSKRAEDRGYTF.